The rows below give T cell receptor beta chains drawn from one sample of a study of OX40 agonist ivuxolimab in advanced cancers. Using immunoSEQ multiplex PCR, the repertoire was profiled, and TCRdb retains in-frame clones only, with some absent. The sample holds about 45,000 clones, approximately 91% seen once. Source: CD4+ or CD8+ T cells sorted from blood, taken in a trial of the OX40 agonist ivuxolimab. The origin of the receptors is an adult with an advanced solid tumor such as melanoma, head and neck, liver or kidney cancer. The conserved cysteine and the conserved F or W are not part of the CDR3 here. Clone sizes are given selectively: once, few, many, or a class where the clone is expanded.

v_gene	abundance	j_gene	CDR3aa
TRBV13	once	TRBJ2-5	ASSLGPRETQY
TRBV27	NA	TRBJ2-5	ASMGLADQETQY
TRBV30	NA	TRBJ2-7	AWSPFKQGREQY
TRBV21-1	once	TRBJ2-3	ASSKAPEGTPDTQY
TRBV2	NA	TRBJ2-7	ASGPESYEQY
TRBV27	NA	TRBJ2-1	ASSYGHPRNEQF
TRBV29-1	NA	TRBJ2-1	SVVGQRYPNEQF
TRBV9	NA	TRBJ2-1	ASSVLRGTEGEQF
TRBV4-2	NA	TRBJ2-7	ASSQEGSGTGSYEQY
TRBV6-5	NA	TRBJ2-7	ASSWSLADSSYEQY
TRBV30	NA	TRBJ2-7	AWSVAGVKEQY
TRBV5-4	NA	TRBJ1-2	ASSFPGDYGYT
TRBV2	NA	TRBJ1-3	ASQGRDREVGNTIY
TRBV29-1	NA	TRBJ2-7	SVVTGLAGDEQY
TRBV27	NA	TRBJ2-7	ASSFQTGAYEQY
TRBV28	NA	TRBJ2-2	ATILHTPNRALNTGELF
TRBV7-9	NA	TRBJ1-1	ASAGAEAEAF
TRBV30	few	TRBJ1-1	AWSGNANTEAF
TRBV19	NA	TRBJ2-1	ASSIDREGEQF
TRBV30	NA	TRBJ1-5	AWSVGVGNQPQH
TRBV7-6	medium-sized	TRBJ1-6	ASSLAPNSPLH
TRBV7-9	once	TRBJ2-1	ASSLEAGVSDEQF
TRBV7-3	NA	TRBJ2-3	ASSLTGAQDTQY
TRBV19	NA	TRBJ1-2	ASSISRVVGYT
TRBV2	NA	TRBJ2-7	ASSLGSQVEQY
TRBV7-9	NA	TRBJ2-1	ASSLSPGQGNEQF
TRBV4-1	NA	TRBJ2-5	ASSQERISQETQY
TRBV27	NA	TRBJ1-1	ASSLNPGVSTEAF
TRBV29-1	few	TRBJ1-1	SVGEAF
TRBV7-8	once	TRBJ2-5	ASSLRGDRGETQY
TRBV7-9	NA	TRBJ2-2	ASRAGELF
TRBV5-4	once	TRBJ1-2	ASHESNYGYT
TRBV6-1	NA	TRBJ1-2	ASSRGTGDGYT
TRBV7-9	NA	TRBJ2-2	ASSVGLRPGELF
TRBV5-1	NA	TRBJ2-1	ASSFFPNSGTGSNEQF
TRBV27	NA	TRBJ2-7	ASSSGTSFTYEQY
TRBV28	NA	TRBJ2-7	ASSFSGTVPYEQY
TRBV6-5	NA	TRBJ1-2	ASSYSMGSGYGYT
TRBV4-1	NA	TRBJ1-2	ASSPAGTGGGYT
TRBV9	NA	TRBJ1-1	ASSVGPGGFGAEAF
TRBV6-5	NA	TRBJ2-7	ASSSPQDQAYEQY
TRBV6-5	NA	TRBJ2-1	ASSPSSYNEQF
TRBV9	NA	TRBJ2-5	ASSPRLAGVGSTQY
TRBV6-6	NA	TRBJ2-2	ASSSSGTGELF
TRBV4-1	once	TRBJ2-3	ASSPTGGRFTDTQY
TRBV9	NA	TRBJ2-1	ASSVDSRGEYNEQF
TRBV4-1	NA	TRBJ2-1	ASSPGSYNEQF
TRBV2	NA	TRBJ2-3	ASSGGASSTDTQY
TRBV5-6	NA	TRBJ1-5	ASSLVSSNQPQH
TRBV27	once	TRBJ1-4	ASSSPPAEKLF
TRBV30	NA	TRBJ2-3	AWSPGTDTQY
TRBV6-5	NA	TRBJ1-6	ASSYGGSYNSPLH